Presented here are 17 T cell receptor beta chains from one specimen sequenced in a study of identical twins. TCRdb reanalysed the 5' RACE reads using MiXCR and keeps one entry per CDR3 protein. The sample shows fewer than 250,000 distinct CDR3 sequences, approximately 6.8% of them seen only once. This sample was also put to use in a study of yellow fever vaccine responses in identical twins.

The sample consisted of CD8+ T cells sorted from blood. All receptors derive from a woman under 30 in good health.

This chain uses TRBV20-1 with TRBJ2-1; D unclear. Germline V gives CDR1 DFQATT, CDR2 SNEGSKA (reference sequence). Deletions cut 0 bases from V and 12 bases from J, with 12 bases between. This CDR3 has 12 amino acids. CDR3 amino acids: CSARDLELWQFF. The DNA for the CDR3 is TGCAGTGCTAGAGATCTCGAGTTGTGGCAGTTCTTC.

CDR3 amino acids: CASSFKRGGVTDTQYF. DNA of the CDR3: TGTGCCAGCAGCTTCAAGCGGGGGGGTGTCACAGATACGCAGTATTTT. The V call is TRBV7-8, the J call TRBJ2-3; 10 bases map to TRBD2. Trimming cost V 3 bases and J 2 bases; bases outside gene matches: 5. The CDR3 is 16 amino acids. The V gene's germline CDR1 is SGHVS and CDR2 FQNEAQ.

Ten or more counts support this clonotype. This chain connects TRBV7-9 to TRBJ2-7, with D perhaps TRBD1 or TRBD2 (5 bases each). Trimming pared 3 bases from V and 2 bases from J, leaving 8 bases between. Germline values: CDR1 SEHNR, CDR2 FQNEAQ (reference sequence). The CDR3 spans 13 residues. CDR3 protein: CASSFGTTYEQYF. CDR3 sequence (DNA): TGTGCCAGCAGCTTCGGGACCACCTACGAGCAGTACTTC.

In this sample, this clonotype turned up a few times. The chain is built from TRBV11-3 and TRBJ1-2, with unresolved D. CDR3 size: 13 residues. Germline V lookup: CDR1 SGHNT, CDR2 YENEEA. V lost 1 base, J lost 7 bases, and 10 bases lay in between. The CDR3 reads CASSLGSAPGYTF. Written as DNA, the CDR3 is TGTGCCAGCAGCTTAGGGTCAGCACCTGGCTACACCTTC. Supplemented by reference TRBV11-3 and TRBJ1-2, the full variable domain reads EAGVVQSPRYKIIEKKQPVAFWCNPISGHNTLYWYLQNLGQGPELLIRYENEEAVDDSQLPKDRFSAERLKGVDSTLKIQPAELGDSAVYLCASSLGSAPGYTFGSGTRLTVV.

The J gene is TRBJ2-1, the V gene TRBV3-1; D is possibly TRBD1 or TRBD2 (5 bases each). The CDR3 has 16 residues. Trimming left V 4 bases short and J 6 bases short, with 19 bases between. CDR1 and CDR2 (germline): LGHDT, YNNKEL (reference sequence). CDR3 sequence: CASSLPTLEGLNEQFF. The CDR3 DNA reads as TGTGCCAGCAGCCTGCCGACACTAGAGGGGCTCAATGAGCAGTTCTTC.

The table lists this clonotype with a few counts. This sequence joins TRBV6-1 and TRBJ2-1; 8 bases are a match to TRBD1. V lost 8 bases and J lost 5; bases outside the gene matches: 5. The CDR3 spans 13 residues. The germline V gene encodes CDR1 MNHNS and CDR2 SASEGT. The CDR3 DNA reads as TGTGCCAGCGGGACAGGCGTGAACAATGAGCAGTTCTTC. Amino acid sequence: CASGTGVNNEQFF.

This rearrangement joins TRBV7-8 to TRBJ2-6; D is unclear. V was clipped by 1 base and J by 3 bases, with 7 bases between them. This CDR3 contains 15 residues. Germline CDR1 is SGHVS and CDR2 is FQNEAQ. Written as DNA, the CDR3 is TGTGCCAGCAGCTTAGGAGGCTTTGGGGCCAACGTCCTGACTTTC. Protein: CASSLGGFGANVLTF.

There are a few counts of this clonotype. The CDR3 bases are TGTGCCAGCAGTTTAGGACCCGGGGGCGGTTACAATGAGCAGTTCTTC. It yields the protein CASSLGPGGGYNEQFF. This chain joins TRBV12-3 or TRBV12-4 and TRBJ2-1; D is tentatively TRBD1 or TRBD2 (6 bases each). Trimming stripped 1 base from V and 4 bases from J, with 14 bases between. CDR3 length equals 16 residues.

The sample holds a few counts of this clonotype. The V call is TRBV5-1, the J call TRBJ2-3; the match to TRBD2 covers 11 bases. The J segment lost 6 bases and the V segment lost 0 bases, leaving 3 bases of the junction unmatched. The CDR3 is made up of 15 amino acids. CDR1 and CDR2 (germline): SGHRS, YFSETQ. The CDR3 sequence: CASSLGLAGTDTQYF. The CDR3 DNA reads as TGCGCCAGCAGCTTGGGACTAGCGGGAACCGATACGCAGTATTTT.

This clonotype was found a few times. J is TRBJ2-1 and V is TRBV9, with D possibly being TRBD2 (5 bases). There are 14 residues in the CDR3. Trimming stripped 6 bases from V and 0 bases from J, with 10 bases between. Germline V gene lookup returns CDR1 SGDLS and CDR2 YYNGEE. The CDR3 bases are TGTGCCAGCATTAGAGCGGCCTCCTACAATGAGCAGTTCTTC. Its protein product is CASIRAASYNEQFF.

The V call is TRBV29-1, the J call TRBJ2-1, with 8 positions matching TRBD2. Germline lookup yields CDR1 SQVTM and CDR2 ANQGSEA. There are 16 residues in the CDR3. The V segment lost 3 bases and the J segment 1 base; nucleotides outside the gene matches: 8. CDR3 amino acids: CSVEGYREGSYNEQFF. The DNA for the CDR3 is TGCAGCGTTGAGGGTTACCGGGAGGGGTCCTACAATGAGCAGTTCTTC.

This clonotype was detected a few times. The V gene is TRBV10-1, the J gene TRBJ1-1, with D possibly being TRBD1 (5 bases). The CDR3 loop spans 16 amino acids. The germline gives CDR1 WNHNN, CDR2 SYGVQD (reference sequence). V lost 2 bases, J lost 1 base, and 14 bases lay in between. This CDR3 is CASSEDRGASNTEAFF. As DNA, the CDR3 is TGCGCCAGCAGTGAGGACAGAGGCGCCTCGAACACTGAAGCTTTCTTT.

This clonotype has more than one count but fewer than ten. The chain is built from TRBV10-2 and TRBJ2-7; the D is unclear. The germline V gene encodes CDR1 WSHSY and CDR2 SAAADI. Trimming pared 0 bases from V and 4 bases from J, leaving 7 bases between. The CDR3 totals 13 residues. CDR3 region: CASSESVGYEQYF. CDR3 DNA: TGCGCCAGCAGTGAGTCGGTGGGTTACGAGCAGTACTTC.

The V call is TRBV27, the J call TRBJ1-1; D might be TRBD1 (6 bases). Germline lookup yields CDR1 MNHEY and CDR2 SMNVEV (reference sequence). CDR3 size: 15 residues. The ends were cut back, 2 bases at V and 1 base at J, with 11 bases in the middle. In nucleotides, the CDR3 is TGTGCCAGCAGTTTAATGGGGGGCGCGAACACTGAAGCTTTCTTT. It is translated as CASSLMGGANTEAFF.

This clonotype occurred many times. The V and J genes are TRBV5-5 and TRBJ2-7; D is undetermined. The CDR3 is made up of 14 amino acids. Trimming took 4 bases from V and 6 from J, leaving 17 bases between them. Germline CDR1 and CDR2: SGHKS and YYEKEE (reference sequence). CDR3 DNA: TGTGCCAGCAGCGCACGACTTGGCACCTCCGAGCAGTACGTC. Translated, it gives CASSARLGTSEQYV.

The chain uses TRBV15 and TRBJ2-7; D might be TRBD1 (6 bases). In germline, CDR1 is LNHNV, CDR2 YYDKDF (reference sequence). The CDR3 length is 15 residues. The V gene lost 0 bases and the J gene lost 3 bases, with 12 bases spanning the gap. The CDR3 spells CATSRDRTGFYEQYF. CDR3 DNA: TGTGCCACCAGCAGAGACCGAACAGGGTTCTACGAGCAGTACTTC.

This clonotype was detected a few times. The rearrangement joins TRBV28 to TRBJ1-6, with 7 bases fitting TRBD1. CDR3 size: 13 residues. CDR1 MDHEN and CDR2 SYDVKM come from the germline V gene. J gave up 10 bases and V 8 bases, and 8 bases lay outside the gene matches. The CDR3 DNA is TGTGCCAGCCGACAGGGCCACGCGTCACCCCTCCACTTT. Its protein product is CASRQGHASPLHF.